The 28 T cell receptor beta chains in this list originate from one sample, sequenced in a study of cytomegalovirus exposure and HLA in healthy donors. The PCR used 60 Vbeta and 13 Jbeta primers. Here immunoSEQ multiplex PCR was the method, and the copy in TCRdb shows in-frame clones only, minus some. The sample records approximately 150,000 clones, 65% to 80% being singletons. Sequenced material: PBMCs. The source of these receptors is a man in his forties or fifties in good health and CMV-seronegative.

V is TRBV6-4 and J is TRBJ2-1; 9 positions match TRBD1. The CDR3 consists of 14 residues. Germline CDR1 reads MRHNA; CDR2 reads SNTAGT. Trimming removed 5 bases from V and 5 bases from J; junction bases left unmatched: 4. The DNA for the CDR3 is TGTGCCAGCAGTTACAGGGGGCTCGACAATGAGCAGTTCTTC. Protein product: CASSYRGLDNEQFF.

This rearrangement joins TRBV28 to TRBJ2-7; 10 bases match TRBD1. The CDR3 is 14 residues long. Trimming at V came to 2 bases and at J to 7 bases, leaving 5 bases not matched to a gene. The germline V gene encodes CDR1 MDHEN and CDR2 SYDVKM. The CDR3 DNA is TGTGCCAGCAGTTTAAGGACAGGGGGGTGGGAGCAGTACTTC. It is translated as CASSLRTGGWEQYF.

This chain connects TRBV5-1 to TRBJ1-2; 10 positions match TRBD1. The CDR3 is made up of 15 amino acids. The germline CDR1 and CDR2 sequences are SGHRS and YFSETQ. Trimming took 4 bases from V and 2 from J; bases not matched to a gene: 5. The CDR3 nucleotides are TGCGCCAGCAGCGAGACAGGGGGCAGAAACTATGGCTACACCTTC. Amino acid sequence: CASSETGGRNYGYTF.

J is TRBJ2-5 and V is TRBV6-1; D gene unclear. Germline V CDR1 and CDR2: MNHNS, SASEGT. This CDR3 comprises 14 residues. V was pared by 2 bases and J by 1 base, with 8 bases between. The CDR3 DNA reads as TGTGCCAGCAGTGAACAGGCTGCCCAAGAGACCCAGTACTTC. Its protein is CASSEQAAQETQYF.

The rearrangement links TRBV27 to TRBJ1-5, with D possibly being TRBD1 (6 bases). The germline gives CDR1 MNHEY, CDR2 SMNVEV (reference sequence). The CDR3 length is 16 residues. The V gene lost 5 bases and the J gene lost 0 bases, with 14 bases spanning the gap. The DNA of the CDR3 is TGTGCCAGCAGTCCTCAACAGGGAGTTAGCAATCAGCCCCAGCATTTT. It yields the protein CASSPQQGVSNQPQHF.

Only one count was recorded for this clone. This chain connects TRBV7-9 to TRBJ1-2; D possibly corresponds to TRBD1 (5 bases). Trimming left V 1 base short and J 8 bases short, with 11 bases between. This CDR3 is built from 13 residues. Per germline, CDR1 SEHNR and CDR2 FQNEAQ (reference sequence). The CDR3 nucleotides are TGTGCCAGCAGCTTAGGGGGACTAAACGGCTACACCTTC. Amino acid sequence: CASSLGGLNGYTF.

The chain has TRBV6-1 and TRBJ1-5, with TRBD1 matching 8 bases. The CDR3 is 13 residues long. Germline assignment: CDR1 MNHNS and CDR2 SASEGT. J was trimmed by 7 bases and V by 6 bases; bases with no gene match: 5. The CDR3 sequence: CASSADRGQPQHF. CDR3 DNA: TGTGCCAGCAGCGCCGACAGGGGCCAGCCCCAGCATTTT.

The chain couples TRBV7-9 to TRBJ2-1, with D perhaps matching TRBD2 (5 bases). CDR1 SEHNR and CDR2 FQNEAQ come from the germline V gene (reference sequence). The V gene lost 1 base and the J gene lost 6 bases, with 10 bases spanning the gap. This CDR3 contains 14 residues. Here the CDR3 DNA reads TGTGCCAGCAGCTTAGAGGCTGGGAGCAATGAGCAGTTCTTC. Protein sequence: CASSLEAGSNEQFF.

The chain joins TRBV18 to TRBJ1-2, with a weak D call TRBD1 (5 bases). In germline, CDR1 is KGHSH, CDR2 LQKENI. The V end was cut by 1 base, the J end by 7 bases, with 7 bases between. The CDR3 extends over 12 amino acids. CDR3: CASSPRDSGYTF. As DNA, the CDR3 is TGTGCCAGCTCACCACGGGACTCTGGCTACACCTTC.

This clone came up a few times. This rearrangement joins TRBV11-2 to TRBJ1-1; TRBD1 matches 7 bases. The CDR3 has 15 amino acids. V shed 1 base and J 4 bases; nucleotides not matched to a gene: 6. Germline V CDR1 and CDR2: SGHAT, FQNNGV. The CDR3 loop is CASSLGMQGGTEAFF. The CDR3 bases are TGTGCCAGCAGCTTAGGTATGCAGGGGGGCACTGAAGCTTTCTTT.

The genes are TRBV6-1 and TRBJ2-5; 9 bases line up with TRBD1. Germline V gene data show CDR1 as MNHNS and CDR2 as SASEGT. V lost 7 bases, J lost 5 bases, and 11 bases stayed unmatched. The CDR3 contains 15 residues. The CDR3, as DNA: TGTGCCAGCATCCCGGACAGGGGACGTTTGGAGACCCAGTACTTC. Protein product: CASIPDRGRLETQYF.

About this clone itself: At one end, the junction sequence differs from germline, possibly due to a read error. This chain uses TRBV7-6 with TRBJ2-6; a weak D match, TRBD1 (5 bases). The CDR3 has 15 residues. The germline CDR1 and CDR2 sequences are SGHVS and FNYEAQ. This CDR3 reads CASSHPVAGANGLTF. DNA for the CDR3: TGTGCCAGCAGCCACCCAGTTGCTGGGGCCAACGGCCTGACTTTC.

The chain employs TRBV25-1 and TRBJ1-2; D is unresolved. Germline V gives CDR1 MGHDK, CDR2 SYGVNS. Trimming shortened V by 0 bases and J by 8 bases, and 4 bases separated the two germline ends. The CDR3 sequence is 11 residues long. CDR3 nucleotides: TGTGCCAGCAGTGAATACGAGGGCTACACCTTC. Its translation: CASSEYEGYTF.

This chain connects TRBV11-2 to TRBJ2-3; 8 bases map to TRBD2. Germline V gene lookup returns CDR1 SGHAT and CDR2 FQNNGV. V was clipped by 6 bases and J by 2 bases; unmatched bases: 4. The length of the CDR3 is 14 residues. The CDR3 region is CASSRTSSTDTQYF. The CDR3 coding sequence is TGTGCCAGCAGTCGGACTAGCTCCACAGATACGCAGTATTTT.

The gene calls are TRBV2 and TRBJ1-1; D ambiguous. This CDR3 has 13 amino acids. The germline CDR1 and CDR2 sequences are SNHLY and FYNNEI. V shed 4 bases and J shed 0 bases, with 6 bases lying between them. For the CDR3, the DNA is TGTGCCAGCAGTGTTCGTCTGAACACTGAAGCTTTCTTT. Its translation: CASSVRLNTEAFF.

The CDR3 region is CASSSQGRSYEQYF. For the CDR3, the DNA is TGCGCCAGCAGCTCCCAGGGAAGGTCCTACGAGCAGTACTTC. This rearrangement joins TRBV5-1 to TRBJ2-7; a possible D gene is TRBD1 (5 bases). With 3 bases removed from V and 1 base from J, the gap between germline ends came to 11 bases. Per the germline V gene, CDR1 is SGHRS and CDR2 is YFSETQ. The CDR3 extends over 14 amino acids. Variable domain in full (rest from reference TRBV5-1 and TRBJ2-7): KAGVTQTPRYLIKTRGQQVTLSCSPISGHRSVSWYQQTPGQGLQFLFEYFSETQRNKGNFPGRFSGRQFSNSRSEMNVSTLELGDSALYLCASSSQGRSYEQYFGPGTRLTVT.

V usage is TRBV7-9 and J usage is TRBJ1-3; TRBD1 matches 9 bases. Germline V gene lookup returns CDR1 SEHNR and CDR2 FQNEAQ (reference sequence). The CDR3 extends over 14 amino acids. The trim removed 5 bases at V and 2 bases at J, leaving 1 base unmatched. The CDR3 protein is CASSRQGAGNTIYF. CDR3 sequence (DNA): TGTGCCAGCAGCCGACAGGGGGCTGGAAACACCATATATTTT.

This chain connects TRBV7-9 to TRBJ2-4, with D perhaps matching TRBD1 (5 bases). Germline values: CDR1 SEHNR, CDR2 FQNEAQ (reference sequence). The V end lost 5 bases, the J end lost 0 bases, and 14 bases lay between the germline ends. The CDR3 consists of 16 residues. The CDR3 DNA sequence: TGTGCCAGCAGCGTCCAAGGGGATCTAGCCAAAAACATTCAGTACTTC. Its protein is CASSVQGDLAKNIQYF.

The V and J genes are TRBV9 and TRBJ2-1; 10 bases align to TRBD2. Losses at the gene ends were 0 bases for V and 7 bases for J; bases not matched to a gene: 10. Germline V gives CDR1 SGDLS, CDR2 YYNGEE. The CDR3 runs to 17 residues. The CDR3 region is CASSVVSGRLGLNEQFF. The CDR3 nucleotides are TGTGCCAGCAGCGTAGTTAGCGGGAGGTTGGGCTTGAATGAGCAGTTCTTC.

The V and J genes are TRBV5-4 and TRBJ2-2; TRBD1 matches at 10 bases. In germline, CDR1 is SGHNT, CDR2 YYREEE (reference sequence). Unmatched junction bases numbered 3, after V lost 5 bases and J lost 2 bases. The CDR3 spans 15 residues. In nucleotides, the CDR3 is TGTGCCAGCAGTTGGGACAGGGGTAACACCGGGGAGCTGTTTTTT. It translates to CASSWDRGNTGELFF.

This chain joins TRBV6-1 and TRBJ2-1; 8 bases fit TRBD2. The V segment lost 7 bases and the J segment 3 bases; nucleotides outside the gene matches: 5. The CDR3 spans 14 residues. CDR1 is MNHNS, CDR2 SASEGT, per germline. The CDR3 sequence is CASTGGPGYNEQFF. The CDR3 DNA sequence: TGTGCCAGCACGGGAGGGCCCGGCTACAATGAGCAGTTCTTC.

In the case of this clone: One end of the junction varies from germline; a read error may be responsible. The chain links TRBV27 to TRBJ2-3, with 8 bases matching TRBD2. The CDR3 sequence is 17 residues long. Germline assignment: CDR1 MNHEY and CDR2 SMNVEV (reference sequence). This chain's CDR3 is CASSSQTFAGGTNTQYF. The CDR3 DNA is TGTGCCAGCAGTTCGCAGACTTTTGCGGGGGGCACAAATACGCAGTATTTT.

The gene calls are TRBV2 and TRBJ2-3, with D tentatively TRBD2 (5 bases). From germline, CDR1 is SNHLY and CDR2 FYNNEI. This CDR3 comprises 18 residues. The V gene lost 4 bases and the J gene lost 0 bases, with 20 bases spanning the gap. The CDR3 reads CASSVRTAVPTSTDTQYF. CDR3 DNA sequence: TGTGCCAGCAGTGTACGAACAGCGGTACCAACTAGCACAGATACGCAGTATTTT.

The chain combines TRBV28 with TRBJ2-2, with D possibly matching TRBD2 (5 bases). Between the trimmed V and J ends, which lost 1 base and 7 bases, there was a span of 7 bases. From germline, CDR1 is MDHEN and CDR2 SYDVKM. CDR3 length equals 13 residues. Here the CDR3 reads CASSLLEGGELFF. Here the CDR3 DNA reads TGTGCCAGCAGTTTATTAGAGGGCGGGGAGCTGTTTTTT.

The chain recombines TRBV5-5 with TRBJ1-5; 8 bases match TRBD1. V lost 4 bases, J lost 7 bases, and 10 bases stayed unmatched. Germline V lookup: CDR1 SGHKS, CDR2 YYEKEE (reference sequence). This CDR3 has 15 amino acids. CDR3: CASSTVPGGRQPQHF. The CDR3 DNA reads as TGTGCCAGCAGCACGGTTCCAGGGGGCCGGCAGCCCCAGCATTTT.

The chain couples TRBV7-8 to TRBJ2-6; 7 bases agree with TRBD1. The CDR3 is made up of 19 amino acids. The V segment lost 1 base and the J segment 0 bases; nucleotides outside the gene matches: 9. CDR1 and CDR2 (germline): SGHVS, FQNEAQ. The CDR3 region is CASSLEYRGTVSGANVLTF. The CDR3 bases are TGTGCCAGCAGCTTAGAATACAGGGGAACGGTCTCTGGGGCCAACGTCCTGACTTTC. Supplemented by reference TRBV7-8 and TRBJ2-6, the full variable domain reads GAGVSQSPRYKVAKRGQDVALRCDPISGHVSLFWYQQALGQGPEFLTYFQNEAQLDKSGLPSDRFFAERPEGSVSTLKIQRTQQEDSAVYLCASSLEYRGTVSGANVLTFGAGSRLTVL.

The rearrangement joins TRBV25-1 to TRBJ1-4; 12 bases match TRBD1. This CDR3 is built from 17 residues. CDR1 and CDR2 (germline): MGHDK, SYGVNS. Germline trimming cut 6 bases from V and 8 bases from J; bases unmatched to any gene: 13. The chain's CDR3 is CASRESGTGGSGEKLFF. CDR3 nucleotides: TGTGCCAGCAGGGAAAGCGGGACAGGGGGCTCGGGGGAAAAACTGTTTTTT.

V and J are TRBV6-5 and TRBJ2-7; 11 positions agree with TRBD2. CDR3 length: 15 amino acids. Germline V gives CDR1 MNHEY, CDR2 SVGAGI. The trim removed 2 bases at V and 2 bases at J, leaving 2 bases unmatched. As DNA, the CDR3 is TGTGCCAGCAGTTACCTGACTAGCGGGACCTACGAGCAGTACTTC. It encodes CASSYLTSGTYEQYF.